The 6 T cell receptor beta chains presented below share a single source sample, sequenced in a study of Graves' ophthalmopathy and Graves' hyperthyroidism. Researchers took RNA transcripts and amplified TCR beta CDR3 regions from them. In the first round, RT-PCR was carried out with HTBI primers, and a multiplex PCR formed the second round. Via MiXCR, TCRdb re-called the multiplex PCR reads, giving one row per CDR3 protein. The data show more than 300,000 distinct CDR3 sequences, with about 15% seen just once and around 2.4% held by the top ten. The material sequenced was peripheral blood. These TCRs come from an adult woman with stable Graves' hyperthyroidism.

This clonotype was observed a handful of times. The chain links TRBV9 to TRBJ1-1; 8 bases are shared with TRBD1. The CDR3 runs 15 residues. CDR1 SGDLS and CDR2 YYNGEE come from the germline V gene. The V gene end was trimmed by 3 bases and the J gene end by 4 bases; junction bases not matched to a gene: 8. The CDR3 reads CASSAEDRVGTEAFF. The CDR3 nucleotides are TGTGCCAGCAGCGCAGAGGACAGGGTTGGCACTGAAGCTTTCTTT.

The table lists this clonotype with many counts. The chain uses TRBV28 and TRBJ2-5; D uncertain. This CDR3 is 13 amino acids long. Germline V gene lookup returns CDR1 MDHEN and CDR2 SYDVKM. Trimming took 4 bases from V and 5 from J, leaving 11 bases between them. CDR3 residues: CASSSRRGETQYF. CDR3 nucleotides: TGTGCCAGCAGTTCGCGACGCGGTGAGACCCAGTACTTC.

This clonotype was seen more than once but under ten times. The chain is built from TRBV11-2 and TRBJ2-7; TRBD2 matches 7 bases. This CDR3 contains 16 residues. Trimming removed 2 bases from V and 5 bases from J; junction bases left unmatched: 12. Germline loops: CDR1 SGHAT, CDR2 FQNNGV. The CDR3 DNA sequence: TGTGCCAGCAGCTTATTGCCTAGCGGCCCCGGGGACGAGCAGTACTTC. Its protein product is CASSLLPSGPGDEQYF. The whole variable domain, remainder taken from reference TRBV11-2 and TRBJ2-7, is EAGVAQSPRYKIIEKRQSVAFWCNPISGHATLYWYQQILGQGPKLLIQFQNNGVVDDSQLPKDRFSAERLKGVDSTLKIQPAKLEDSAVYLCASSLLPSGPGDEQYFGPGTRLTVT.

This chain links TRBV12-3 or TRBV12-4 with TRBJ1-5; no clear D. This CDR3 region has 15 residues. V lost 3 bases, J lost 5 bases, and 14 bases lay in between. The CDR3 sequence: CASSFIQDSDQPQHF. Written as DNA, the CDR3 is TGTGCCAGCAGTTTCATCCAGGACTCAGATCAGCCCCAGCATTTT.

This clonotype was counted many times. This may be a read error: a much more frequent sequence differs by one nucleotide. The chain combines TRBV2 with TRBJ2-2; 9 nucleotides align to TRBD1. This CDR3 comprises 16 residues. The ends lost 5 bases at V and 1 base at J; junction bases unmatched: 5. CDR1 is SNHLY and CDR2 is FYNNEI in the germline V gene. CDR3 in amino acids: CASSLTGGGNTGELFF. The DNA for the CDR3 is TGTGCCAGCAGTCTAACAGGGGGCGGGAACACCGGGGAGCTGTTTTTT.

There are a few counts of this clonotype. This chain links TRBV4-1 with TRBJ2-5, with D possibly TRBD2 on 6 matching bases. Germline lookup yields CDR1 MGHRA and CDR2 YSYEKL. The V end was cut by 7 bases, the J end by 4 bases, with 22 bases between. The CDR3 runs 16 residues. CDR3: CASTPTGLPEGETQYF. CDR3 in DNA: TGCGCCAGCACACCAACGGGACTTCCAGAAGGAGAGACCCAGTACTTC.